The clone carrying this T cell receptor beta chain was observed many times. The sample originates from a study of spatial heterogeneity in lung cancer. Described time point: blood at routine non-recurrence follow-up after resection. Tumor, nontumor lung or frozen PBMC supplied whole RNA that was sequenced unsorted. TCRdb re-called the 5' RACE reads with MiXCR, one entry per CDR3 protein. The table shows 35,000 to 45,000 distinct CDR3 sequences, with over 6.5% occurring only once. The CDR3 extends over 17 amino acids. Germline CDR1 MNHNS, CDR2 SASEGT. The junction had 6 bases not matched to a gene; V was cut back by 5 bases and J by 1 base.

Sequenced material: PBMCs, taken at follow-up. The rearrangement uses TRBV6-1 and TRBJ2-2; 11 nucleotides agree with TRBD2. This sequence originates from a male donor with early-stage non-small cell lung cancer. The CDR3 sequence: CASSQGTSGGNTGELFF. DNA for the CDR3: TGTGCCAGCAGTCAGGGGACTAGCGGCGGGAACACCGGGGAGCTGTTTTTT.